Shown below are 17 T cell receptor beta chains from a single sample sequenced in a study of vaccination effects on CD4 cells after COVID-19. Which antigens these TCRs recognize remains unknown. With roughly 9 days of culture completed, CD4+ T cells were isolated. The table came from immunoSEQ multiplex PCR; TCRdb's copy has only in-frame clones and leaves some out. This sample has about 38,000 clones, with around 76% found just once. The material sequenced was CD4+ T cells from PBMCs cultured without peptide, taken before COVID-19 vaccination. Receptors were obtained from a human donor who received a COVID-19 vaccine.

Here the CDR3 DNA reads TGTGCCAGCAGGGGACACACGAGTTTTGTGGATTTCTTT. It yields the protein CASRGHTSFVDFF. The chain combines TRBV27 with TRBJ1-1, with D possibly TRBD1 on 6 matching bases. With 6 bases removed from V and 13 bases from J, the gap between germline ends came to 21 bases. The CDR3 is 13 residues long. Germline values: CDR1 MNHEY, CDR2 SMNVEV (reference sequence).

V gene TRBV5-5 combines with J gene TRBJ1-5; the D gene is possibly TRBD1 (5 bases). The CDR3 length is 17 residues. The V gene's germline CDR1 is SGHKS and CDR2 YYEKEE (reference sequence). V lost 4 bases and J lost 1, with 18 bases in between. CDR3: CASSDYQWGGSNQPQHF. The DNA of the CDR3 is TGTGCCAGCAGCGATTATCAATGGGGGGGGAGCAATCAGCCCCAGCATTTT. Together with reference TRBV5-5 and TRBJ1-5, the CDR3 gives the full variable domain: DAGVTQSPTHLIKTRGQQVTLRCSPISGHKSVSWYQQVLGQGPQFIFQYYEKEERGRGNFPDRFSARQFPNYSSELNVNALLLGDSALYLCASSDYQWGGSNQPQHFGDGTRLSIL.

V is TRBV28 and J is TRBJ2-7; tentative D call: TRBD2 (5 bases). Per germline, CDR1 MDHEN and CDR2 SYDVKM. V lost 6 bases to trimming and J lost 1 base, with 13 bases between them. The CDR3 has 14 residues. This CDR3 is CASSPLGLSYEQYV. For the CDR3, the DNA is TGTGCCAGCAGCCCCCTTGGACTTTCCTACGAGCAGTACGTC.

Only one count was recorded for this clone. This sequence joins TRBV7-2 and TRBJ2-5; D possibly corresponds to TRBD1 (5 bases). Trimming shortened V by 0 bases and J by 5 bases, and 13 bases separated the two germline ends. The CDR3 is made up of 15 amino acids. CDR1 is SGHTA, CDR2 FQGNSA, per germline. CDR3 sequence: CASSLAGPIGETQYF. Written as DNA, the CDR3 is TGTGCCAGCAGCTTAGCGGGGCCCATAGGGGAGACCCAGTACTTC. The whole variable domain, filled in from reference TRBV7-2 and TRBJ2-5, reads GAGVSQSPSNKVTEKGKDVELRCDPISGHTALYWYRQSLGQGLEFLIYFQGNSAPDKSGLPSDRFSAERTGGSVSTLTIQRTQQEDSAVYLCASSLAGPIGETQYFGPGTRLLVL.

The V gene is TRBV7-2, the J gene TRBJ2-2; 9 bases match TRBD1. The V segment lost 5 bases and the J segment 4 bases; nucleotides outside the gene matches: 8. The CDR3 has 16 amino acids. The germline V gene has CDR1 SGHTA and CDR2 FQGNSA. CDR3 DNA: TGTGCCAGCAGCCACAACACAGGGGGCATCACCGGGGAGCTGTTTTTT. Translation gives CASSHNTGGITGELFF.

This clone came up a few times. This rearrangement joins TRBV7-9 to TRBJ2-5; no clear D. This CDR3 has 14 amino acids. V lost 3 bases to trimming and J lost 4 bases, with 12 bases between them. CDR1 is SEHNR and CDR2 is FQNEAQ in the germline V gene (reference sequence). CDR3 loop: CASSLMGYLETQYF. The CDR3 coding sequence is TGTGCCAGCAGCTTGATGGGGTATCTAGAGACCCAGTACTTC.

The chain carries TRBV25-1 and TRBJ1-2; 9 positions match TRBD1. Germline V gives CDR1 MGHDK, CDR2 SYGVNS. J lost 4 bases, V lost 8 bases, and 8 bases had no gene match. The CDR3 is 14 amino acids. Here the CDR3 reads CASRAGTGTYGYTF. The CDR3 nucleotides are TGTGCCAGCCGAGCCGGGACAGGGACCTATGGCTACACCTTC.

V gene TRBV27 combines with J gene TRBJ2-5; no reliable D call. Germline CDR1 reads MNHEY; CDR2 reads SMNVEV (reference sequence). The CDR3 consists of 13 residues. Trimming shortened V by 8 bases and J by 6 bases, and 16 bases separated the two germline ends. CDR3 residues: CASGSGPRQTQYF. CDR3 coding DNA: TGTGCCAGCGGTTCCGGCCCTCGGCAGACCCAGTACTTC.

V is TRBV5-1 and J is TRBJ2-4; the D call may be TRBD1 or TRBD2 (6 bases each). This CDR3 has 16 amino acids. Germline V lookup: CDR1 SGHRS, CDR2 YFSETQ. V was clipped by 1 base and J by 0 bases, with 11 bases between them. CDR3 region: CASSLQGGLAKNIQYF. As DNA, the CDR3 is TGCGCCAGCAGCTTGCAAGGGGGACTAGCCAAAAACATTCAGTACTTC.

The chain joins TRBV24-1 to TRBJ1-5, with unresolved D. Trimming removed 10 bases at V and 0 bases at J, with 9 bases between. Germline V gives CDR1 KGHDR, CDR2 SFDVKD. The CDR3 is made up of 13 amino acids. The chain's CDR3 is CATLGGSNQPQHF. For the CDR3, the DNA is TGTGCCACTTTGGGTGGTAGCAATCAGCCCCAGCATTTT.

This clone was observed a single time. The chain recombines TRBV6-2 or TRBV6-3 with TRBJ1-1; D remains ambiguous. The ends were cut back, 0 bases at V and 8 bases at J, with 16 bases in the middle. Germline V gene lookup returns CDR1 MNHEY and CDR2 SVGEGT. This CDR3 spans 15 amino acids. The DNA of the CDR3 is TGTGCCAGCAGTTACTCGACAAGCAGTCAGCGCGAAGCTTTCTTT. This translates into CASSYSTSSQREAFF.

The chain links TRBV2 to TRBJ1-1; D is ambiguous. V gave up 6 bases and J gave up 1 base, with 9 bases separating them. The CDR3 is 13 residues long. Germline assignment: CDR1 SNHLY and CDR2 FYNNEI. In DNA, the CDR3 is TGTGCCAGCAGCAGGCGGGAGAACACTGAAGCTTTCTTT. Amino acid sequence: CASSRRENTEAFF.

The V call is TRBV19, the J call TRBJ2-5; 10 bases line up with TRBD1. The CDR3 length is 15 residues. The germline V gene encodes CDR1 LNHDA and CDR2 SQIVND (reference sequence). Germline trimming cut 4 bases from V and 3 bases from J; bases unmatched to any gene: 5. The CDR3 DNA is TGTGCCAGTAGTACGGGGGACAGGGGAGAAGAGACCCAGTACTTC. Translating gives CASSTGDRGEETQYF.

The chain combines TRBV19 with TRBJ1-3, with D hard to call. The CDR3 length is 16 residues. Germline V gene lookup returns CDR1 LNHDA and CDR2 SQIVND (reference sequence). Trimming stripped 6 bases from V and 0 bases from J, with 15 bases between. The CDR3: CASRGGQYLSGNTIYF. The CDR3 region has the DNA TGTGCCAGTAGAGGAGGCCAATACCTCTCTGGAAACACCATATATTTT.

The chain combines TRBV7-3 with TRBJ2-1, with a possible D match to TRBD2 (7 bases). CDR3 length: 16 residues. The V end lost 2 bases, the J end lost 6 bases, and 17 bases lay between the germline ends. Per the germline V gene, CDR1 is SGHTA and CDR2 is FQGTGA. The CDR3 DNA reads as TGTGCCAGCAGCTTAGGCGCCGGGGGGCACGTCAATGAGCAGTTCTTC. It codes for CASSLGAGGHVNEQFF.

CDR3 residues: CASSLVPQGLNTGELFF. The CDR3 DNA reads TGTGCCAGCAGCTTAGTCCCACAGGGGTTGAACACCGGGGAGCTGTTTTTT. The V gene is TRBV7-2, the J gene TRBJ2-2; 7 bases agree with TRBD1. After removal of 1 base from V and 1 base from J, the junction contained 6 bases not matched to a gene. The CDR3 loop spans 17 amino acids. Germline CDR1 SGHTA, CDR2 FQGNSA.

The chain employs TRBV10-2 and TRBJ2-1, with 8 bases lining up with TRBD1. Germline V gene data show CDR1 as WSHSY and CDR2 as SAAADI. J was trimmed by 7 bases and V by 1 base; bases with no gene match: 9. This CDR3 has 16 residues. In DNA, the CDR3 is TGCGCCAGCAGTGAGTTTTATGGACAGGGACGAAATGAGCAGTTCTTC. It specifies CASSEFYGQGRNEQFF.